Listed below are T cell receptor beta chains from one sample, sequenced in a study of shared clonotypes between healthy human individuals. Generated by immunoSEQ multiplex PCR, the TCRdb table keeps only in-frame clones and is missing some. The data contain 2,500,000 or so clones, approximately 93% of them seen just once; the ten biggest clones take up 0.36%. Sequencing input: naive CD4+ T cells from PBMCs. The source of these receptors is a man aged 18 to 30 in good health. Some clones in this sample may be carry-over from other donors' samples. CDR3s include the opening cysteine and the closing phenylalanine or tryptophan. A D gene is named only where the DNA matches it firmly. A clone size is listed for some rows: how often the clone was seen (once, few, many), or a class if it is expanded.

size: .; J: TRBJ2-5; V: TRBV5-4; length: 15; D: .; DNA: TGTGCCAGCAGCTTGGACATGGACAGACAAGAGACCCAGTACTTC; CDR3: CASSLDMDRQETQYF
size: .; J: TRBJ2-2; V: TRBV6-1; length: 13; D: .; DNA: TGTGCCAGCACCGCGGTTCCGGCCGGGGAGCTGTTTTTT; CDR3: CASTAVPAGELFF
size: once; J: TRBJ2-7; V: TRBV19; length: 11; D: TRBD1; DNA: TGTGCCAGTAGGGCAGGGGGAGAGCAGTACTTC; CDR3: CASRAGGEQYF
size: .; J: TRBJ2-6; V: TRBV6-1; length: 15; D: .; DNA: TGTGCCACCAAGCTTTGGGGTCCTGGGGCCAACGTCCTGACTTTC; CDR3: CATKLWGPGANVLTF
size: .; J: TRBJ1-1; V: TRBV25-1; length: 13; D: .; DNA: TGTGCCAGCAGTGACGGATTGAACACTGAAGCTTTCTTT; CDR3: CASSDGLNTEAFF
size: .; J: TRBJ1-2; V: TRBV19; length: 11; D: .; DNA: TGTGCCAGTAGTAGGGACTATGGCTACACCTTC; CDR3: CASSRDYGYTF
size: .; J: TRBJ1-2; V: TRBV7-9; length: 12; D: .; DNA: TGTGCCAGCAGCTTCGAAGGCTATGGCTACACCTTC; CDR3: CASSFEGYGYTF
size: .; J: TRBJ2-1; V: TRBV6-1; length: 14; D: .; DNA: TGTGCCAGCAGGGGGTCAGGCTCCTACAATGAGCAGTTCTTC; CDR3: CASRGSGSYNEQFF
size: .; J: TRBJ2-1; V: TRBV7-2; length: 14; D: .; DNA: TGTGCCAGCAGCCCCCGGGTGGGCATCGATGAGCAGTTCTTC; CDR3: CASSPRVGIDEQFF
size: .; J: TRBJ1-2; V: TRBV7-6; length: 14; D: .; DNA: TGTGCCAGCAGCGCCCTTAGGGGGTCCTATGGCTACACCTTC; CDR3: CASSALRGSYGYTF
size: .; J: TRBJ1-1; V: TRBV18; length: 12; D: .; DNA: TGTGCCAGCTCACCGCTCCCGACTGAAGCTTTCTTT; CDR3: CASSPLPTEAFF
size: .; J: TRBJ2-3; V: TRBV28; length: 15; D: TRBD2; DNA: TGTGCCAGCAGTTTCCCAGCGGGAACCACAGATACGCAGTATTTT; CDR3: CASSFPAGTTDTQYF
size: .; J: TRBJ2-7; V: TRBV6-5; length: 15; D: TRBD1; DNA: TGTGCCAGCAGCGGACGAAGGACAGGGCCCTACGAGCAGTACTTC; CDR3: CASSGRRTGPYEQYF
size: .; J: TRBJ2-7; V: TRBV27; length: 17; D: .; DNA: TGTGCCAGCAGTTTTTCCCCGGGTACAGCGCCCCGGGTCGAGCAGTACTTC; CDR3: CASSFSPGTAPRVEQYF
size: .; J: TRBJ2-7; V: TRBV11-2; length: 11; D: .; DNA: TGTGCCAGCCGGCTCGGGATCGAGCAGTACTTC; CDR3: CASRLGIEQYF
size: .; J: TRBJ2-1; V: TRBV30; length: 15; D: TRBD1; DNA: TGTGCCTGGAGTCCGGGACAGGGGGCAAGGAATGAGCAGTTCTTC; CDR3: CAWSPGQGARNEQFF
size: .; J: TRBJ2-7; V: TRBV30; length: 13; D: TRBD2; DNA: TGTGCCTGGAGCGGCGGGAGTTGGTACGAGCAGTACTTC; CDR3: CAWSGGSWYEQYF
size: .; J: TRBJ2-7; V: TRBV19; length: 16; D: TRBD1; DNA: TGTGCCAGTAGTTTACCCCCCGGGACAGGGGCCAGCGAGCAGTACTTC; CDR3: CASSLPPGTGASEQYF
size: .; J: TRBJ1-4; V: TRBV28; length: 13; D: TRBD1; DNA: TGTGCCAATGCGACAGGGCAGAATGAAAAACTGTTTTTT; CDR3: CANATGQNEKLFF
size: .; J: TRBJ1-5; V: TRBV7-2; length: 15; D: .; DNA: TGTGCCAGCACGTCACGGGGCGGGAGCAATCAGCCCCAGCATTTT; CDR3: CASTSRGGSNQPQHF
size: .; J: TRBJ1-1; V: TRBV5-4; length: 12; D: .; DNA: TGTGCCGGCGGGGGGGCGAACACTGAAGCTTTCTTT; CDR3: CAGGGANTEAFF
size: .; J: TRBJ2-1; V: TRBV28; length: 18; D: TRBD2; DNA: TGTGCCAGCAGTCCCAACAGGGGGAAAAGCGGGAGGGCGATGGGGCAGTTCTTC; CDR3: CASSPNRGKSGRAMGQFF
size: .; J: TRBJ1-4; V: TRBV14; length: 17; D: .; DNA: TGTGCCAGCAGCCCAAGGGCCGGGAGAGCAACTAATGAAAAACTGTTTTTT; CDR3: CASSPRAGRATNEKLFF
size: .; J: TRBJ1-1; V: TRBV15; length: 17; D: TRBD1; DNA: TGTGCCACCAGCACCCGACAGGGTATAGTAAGTAGCACTGAAGCTTTCTTT; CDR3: CATSTRQGIVSSTEAFF
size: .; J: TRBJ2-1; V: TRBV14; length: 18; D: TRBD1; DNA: TGTGCCAGCAGCCAAGGTATAGTGAGGGGGCGCTTCCGCAATGAGCAGTTCTTC; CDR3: CASSQGIVRGRFRNEQFF
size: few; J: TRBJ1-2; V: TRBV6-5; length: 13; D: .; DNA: TGTGCCACCCAAACAGGGAGGAACTATGGCTACACCTTC; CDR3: CATQTGRNYGYTF
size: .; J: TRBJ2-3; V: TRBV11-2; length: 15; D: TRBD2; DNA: TGTGCCAGCAGCCGTTGGACTAGCGGCGGGGATACGCAGTATTTT; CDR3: CASSRWTSGGDTQYF
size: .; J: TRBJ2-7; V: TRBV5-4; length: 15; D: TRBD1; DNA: TGTGCCAGCAGGCCCGGGGGACAGGGTATCTACGAGCAGTACTTC; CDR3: CASRPGGQGIYEQYF
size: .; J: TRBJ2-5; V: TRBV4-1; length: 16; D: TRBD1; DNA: TGCGCCAGCAGCCAAGATGTCGCAGGGGGCAGGGAGACCCAGTACTTC; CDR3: CASSQDVAGGRETQYF
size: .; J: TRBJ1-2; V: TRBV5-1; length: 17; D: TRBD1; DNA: TGCGCCAGCAGCTTGTTAGGGGGCGGTTCGGTTGACTATGGCTACACCTTC; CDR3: CASSLLGGGSVDYGYTF
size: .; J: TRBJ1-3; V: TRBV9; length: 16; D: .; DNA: TGTGCCAGCAGCGAAGGGACCCCGAGCTCTGGAAACACCATATATTTT; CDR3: CASSEGTPSSGNTIYF
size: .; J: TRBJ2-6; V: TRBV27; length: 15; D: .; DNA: TGTGCCAGCAGTTTAACAAGCTCTGGGGCCAACGTCCTGACTTTC; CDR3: CASSLTSSGANVLTF
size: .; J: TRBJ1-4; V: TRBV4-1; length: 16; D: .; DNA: TGCGCCAGCAGCCAAGAATTTAAGGGATGGGATGAAAAACTGTTTTTT; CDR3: CASSQEFKGWDEKLFF
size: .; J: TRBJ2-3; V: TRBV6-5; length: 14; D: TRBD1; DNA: TGTGCCAGCAGTACGGGGACAGGCACAGATACGCAGTATTTT; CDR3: CASSTGTGTDTQYF
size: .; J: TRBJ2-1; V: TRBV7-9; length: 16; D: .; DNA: TGTGCCAGCAGCTTAGCGGCAGGGGCGCGCAACAATGAGCAGTTCTTC; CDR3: CASSLAAGARNNEQFF
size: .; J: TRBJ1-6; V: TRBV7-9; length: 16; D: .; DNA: TGTGCCAGCAGCTTCTACCCACAGGGCTATAATTCACCCCTCCACTTT; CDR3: CASSFYPQGYNSPLHF
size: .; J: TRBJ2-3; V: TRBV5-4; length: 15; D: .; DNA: TGTGCCAGCAGCTTGGATTTGGCCGGCACAGATACGCAGTATTTT; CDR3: CASSLDLAGTDTQYF
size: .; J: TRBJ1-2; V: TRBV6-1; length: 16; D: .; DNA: TGTGCCAGCAGTGAAACTTATGCGGCAGATAACTATGGCTACACCTTC; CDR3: CASSETYAADNYGYTF
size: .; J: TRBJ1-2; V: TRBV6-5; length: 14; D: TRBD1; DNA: TGTGCCAGCAGGGCCCTCGGACAGGGCTATGGCTACACCTTC; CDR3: CASRALGQGYGYTF
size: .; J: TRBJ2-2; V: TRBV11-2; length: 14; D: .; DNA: TGTGCCAGCAACTCATGGTTGAACACCGGGGAGCTGTTTTTT; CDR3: CASNSWLNTGELFF
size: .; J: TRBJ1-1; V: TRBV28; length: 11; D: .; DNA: TGTGCCAGCAGTCCTACTACTGAAGCTTTCTTT; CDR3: CASSPTTEAFF
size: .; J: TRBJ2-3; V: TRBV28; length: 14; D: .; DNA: TGTGCCAGCAGTCGCGTGGGGAGCACAGATACGCAGTATTTT; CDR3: CASSRVGSTDTQYF
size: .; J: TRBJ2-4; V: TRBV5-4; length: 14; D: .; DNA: TGTGCCAGCAGCTGGTTGGACAGCCGAAACATTCAGTACTTC; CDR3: CASSWLDSRNIQYF
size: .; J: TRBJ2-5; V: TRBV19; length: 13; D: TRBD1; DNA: TGTGCCAGTCTGGGACAGGGGGCAAAGACCCAGTACTTC; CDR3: CASLGQGAKTQYF
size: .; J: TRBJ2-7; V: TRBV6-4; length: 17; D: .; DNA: TGTGCCAGCAGTGACTTCGATCCCGCAAGGGGAATCTACGAGCAGTACTTC; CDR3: CASSDFDPARGIYEQYF
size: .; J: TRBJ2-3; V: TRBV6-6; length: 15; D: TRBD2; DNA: TGTGCCAGCAGTTTAACTAGCGGGAGCACAGATACGCAGTATTTT; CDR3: CASSLTSGSTDTQYF
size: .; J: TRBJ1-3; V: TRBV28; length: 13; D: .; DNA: TGTGCCAGCAGACAAGCGTCTGGAAACACCGTATATTTT; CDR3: CASRQASGNTVYF
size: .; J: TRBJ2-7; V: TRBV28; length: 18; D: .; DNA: TGTGCCAGCAGTTTTAGGCGTATCGGACAGAGACTTTCCTCAGTGCAGTACTTC; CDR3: CASSFRRIGQRLSSVQYF
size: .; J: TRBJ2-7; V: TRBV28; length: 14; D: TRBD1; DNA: TGTGCCAGCAGTCTCGGACAGGGGCGGGCCGAGCAGTACTTC; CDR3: CASSLGQGRAEQYF
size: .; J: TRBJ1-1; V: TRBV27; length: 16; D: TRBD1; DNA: TGTGCCAGCTTTAGAGACAGGGGGATTCGGGACACTGAAGCTTTCTTT; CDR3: CASFRDRGIRDTEAFF
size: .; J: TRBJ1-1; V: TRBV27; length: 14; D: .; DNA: TGTGCCAGCAGTTTATCGAGAAGCGCGGGGAGGGCTTTCTTT; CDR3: CASSLSRSAGRAFF
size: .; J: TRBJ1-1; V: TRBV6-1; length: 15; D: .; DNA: TGTGCCAGCAGTGATTTGAGTATTCGGGGTACTGAAGCTTTCTTT; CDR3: CASSDLSIRGTEAFF